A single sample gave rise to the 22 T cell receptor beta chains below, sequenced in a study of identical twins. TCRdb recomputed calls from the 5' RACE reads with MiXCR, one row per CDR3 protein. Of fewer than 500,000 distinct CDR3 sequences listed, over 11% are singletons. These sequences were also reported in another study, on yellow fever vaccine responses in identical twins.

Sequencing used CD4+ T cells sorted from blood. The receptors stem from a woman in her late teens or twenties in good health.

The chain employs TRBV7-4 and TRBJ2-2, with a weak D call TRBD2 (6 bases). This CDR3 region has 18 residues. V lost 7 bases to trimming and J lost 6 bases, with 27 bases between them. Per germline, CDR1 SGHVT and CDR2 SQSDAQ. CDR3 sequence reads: CASTQEGSGDWRAGELFF. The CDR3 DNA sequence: TGTGCCAGCACCCAAGAAGGTAGCGGCGACTGGAGAGCCGGGGAGCTGTTTTTT.

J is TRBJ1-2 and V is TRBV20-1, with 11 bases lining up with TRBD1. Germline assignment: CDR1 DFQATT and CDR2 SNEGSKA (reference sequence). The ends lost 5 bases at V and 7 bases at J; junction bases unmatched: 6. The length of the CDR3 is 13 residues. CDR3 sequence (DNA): TGCAGTGCTCAGGACAGGGGGCAAGGTGGCTACACCTTC. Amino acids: CSAQDRGQGGYTF.

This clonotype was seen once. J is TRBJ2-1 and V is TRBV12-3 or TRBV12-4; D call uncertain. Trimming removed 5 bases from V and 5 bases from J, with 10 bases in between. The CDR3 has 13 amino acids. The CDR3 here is CASSARPNNEQFF. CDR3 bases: TGTGCCAGCAGTGCAAGACCCAACAATGAGCAGTTCTTC.

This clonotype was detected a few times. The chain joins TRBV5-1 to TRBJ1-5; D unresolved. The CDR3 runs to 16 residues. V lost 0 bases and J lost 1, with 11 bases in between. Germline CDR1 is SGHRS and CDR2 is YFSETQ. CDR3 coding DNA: TGCGCCAGCAGCTTGGCCGGCGGCGAAAGCAATCAGCCCCAGCATTTT. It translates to CASSLAGGESNQPQHF. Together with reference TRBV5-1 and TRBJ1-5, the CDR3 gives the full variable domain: KAGVTQTPRYLIKTRGQQVTLSCSPISGHRSVSWYQQTPGQGLQFLFEYFSETQRNKGNFPGRFSGRQFSNSRSEMNVSTLELGDSALYLCASSLAGGESNQPQHFGDGTRLSIL.

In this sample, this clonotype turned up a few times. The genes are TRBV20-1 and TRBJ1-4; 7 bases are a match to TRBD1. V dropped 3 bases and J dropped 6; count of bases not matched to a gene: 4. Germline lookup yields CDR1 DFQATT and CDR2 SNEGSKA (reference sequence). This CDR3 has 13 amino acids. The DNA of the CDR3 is TGCAGTGCTAGTACCCAGGGGGATGAAAAACTGTTTTTT. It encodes CSASTQGDEKLFF.

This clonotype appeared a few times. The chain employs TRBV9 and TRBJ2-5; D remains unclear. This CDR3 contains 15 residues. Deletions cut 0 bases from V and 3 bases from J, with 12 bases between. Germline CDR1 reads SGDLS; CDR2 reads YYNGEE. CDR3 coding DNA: TGTGCCAGCAGCGTAGCGGTGGCTATCGAAGAGACCCAGTACTTC. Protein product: CASSVAVAIEETQYF. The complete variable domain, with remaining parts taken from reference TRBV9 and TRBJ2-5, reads DSGVTQTPKHLITATGQRVTLRCSPRSGDLSVYWYQQSLDQGLQFLIQYYNGEERAKGNILERFSAQQFPDLHSELNLSSLELGDSALYFCASSVAVAIEETQYFGPGTRLLVL.

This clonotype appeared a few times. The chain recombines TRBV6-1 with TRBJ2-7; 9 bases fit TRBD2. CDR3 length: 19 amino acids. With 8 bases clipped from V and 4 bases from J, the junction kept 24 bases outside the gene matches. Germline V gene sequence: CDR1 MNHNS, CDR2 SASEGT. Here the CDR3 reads CASAFQGVAGVMSGYEQYF. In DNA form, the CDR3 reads TGTGCCAGCGCCTTCCAAGGAGTAGCGGGAGTGATGTCGGGATACGAGCAGTACTTC.

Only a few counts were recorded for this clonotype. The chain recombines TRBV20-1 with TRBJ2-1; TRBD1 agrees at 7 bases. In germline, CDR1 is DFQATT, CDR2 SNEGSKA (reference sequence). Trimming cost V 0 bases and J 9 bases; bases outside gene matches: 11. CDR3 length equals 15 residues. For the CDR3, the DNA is TGCAGTGCTAGAGATCGGCCAGGGGGATTAGGTGAGCAGTTCTTC. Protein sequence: CSARDRPGGLGEQFF.

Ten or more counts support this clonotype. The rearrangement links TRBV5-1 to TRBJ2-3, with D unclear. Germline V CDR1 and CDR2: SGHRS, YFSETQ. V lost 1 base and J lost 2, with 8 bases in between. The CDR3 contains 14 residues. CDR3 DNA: TGCGCCAGCAGCTTGTCGGACCTCACAGATACGCAGTATTTT. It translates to CASSLSDLTDTQYF.

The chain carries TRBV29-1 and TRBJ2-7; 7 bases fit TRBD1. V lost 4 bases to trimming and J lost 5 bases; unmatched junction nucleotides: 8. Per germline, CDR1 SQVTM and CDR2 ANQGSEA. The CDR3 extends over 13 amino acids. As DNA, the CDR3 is TGCAGCGTTGCCAGGGGGAACACTAACGAGCAGTACTTC. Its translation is CSVARGNTNEQYF.

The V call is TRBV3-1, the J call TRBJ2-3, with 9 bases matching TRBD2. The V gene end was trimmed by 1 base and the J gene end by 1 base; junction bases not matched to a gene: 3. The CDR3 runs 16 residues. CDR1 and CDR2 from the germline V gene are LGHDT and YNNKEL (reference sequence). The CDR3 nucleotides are TGTGCCAGCAGCCAAGGGACTAGCGCCCGCACAGATACGCAGTATTTT. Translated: CASSQGTSARTDTQYF.

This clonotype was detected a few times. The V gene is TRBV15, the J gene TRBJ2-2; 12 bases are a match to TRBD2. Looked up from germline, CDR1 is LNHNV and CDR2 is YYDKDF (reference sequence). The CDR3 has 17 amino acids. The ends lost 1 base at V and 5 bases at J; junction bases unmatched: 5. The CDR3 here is CATSRAGLAGFTGELFF. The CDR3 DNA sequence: TGTGCCACCAGCAGAGCGGGACTAGCGGGCTTTACCGGGGAGCTGTTTTTT. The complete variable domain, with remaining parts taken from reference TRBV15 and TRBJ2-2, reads DAMVIQNPRYQVTQFGKPVTLSCSQTLNHNVMYWYQQKSSQAPKLLFHYYDKDFNNEADTPDNFQSRRPNTSFCFLDIRSPGLGDTAMYLCATSRAGLAGFTGELFFGEGSRLTVL.

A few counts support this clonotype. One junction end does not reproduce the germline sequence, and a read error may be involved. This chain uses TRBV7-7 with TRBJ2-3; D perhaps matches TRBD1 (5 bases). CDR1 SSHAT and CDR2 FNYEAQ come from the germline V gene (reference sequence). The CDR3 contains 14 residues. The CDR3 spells CASSLDGAGDTQYF. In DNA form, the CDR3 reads TGTGCTAGCAGCTTAGATGGGGCTGGGGATACGCAGTATTTT.

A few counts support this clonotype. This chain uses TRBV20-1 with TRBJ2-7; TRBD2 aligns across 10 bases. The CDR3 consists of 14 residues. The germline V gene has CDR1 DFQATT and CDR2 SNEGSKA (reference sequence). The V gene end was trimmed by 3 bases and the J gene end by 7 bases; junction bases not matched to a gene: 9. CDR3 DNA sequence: TGCAGTGCTAGTTTGCTTAGCGGGAGGCGGGAGCAGTACTTC. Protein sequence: CSASLLSGRREQYF.

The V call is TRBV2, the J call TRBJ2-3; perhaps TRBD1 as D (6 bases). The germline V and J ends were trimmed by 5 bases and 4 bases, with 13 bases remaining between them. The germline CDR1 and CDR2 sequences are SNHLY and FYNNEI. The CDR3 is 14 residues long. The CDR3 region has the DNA TGTGCCAGCAGTAGACAGGCCAGGGCAGATACGCAGTATTTT. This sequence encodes CASSRQARADTQYF.

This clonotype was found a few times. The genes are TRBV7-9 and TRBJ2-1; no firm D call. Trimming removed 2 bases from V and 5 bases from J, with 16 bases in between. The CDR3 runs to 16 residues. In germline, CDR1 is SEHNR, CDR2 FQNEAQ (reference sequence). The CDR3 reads CASSLPRSWTDNEQFF. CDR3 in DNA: TGTGCCAGCAGCTTACCTAGGAGTTGGACGGACAATGAGCAGTTCTTC.

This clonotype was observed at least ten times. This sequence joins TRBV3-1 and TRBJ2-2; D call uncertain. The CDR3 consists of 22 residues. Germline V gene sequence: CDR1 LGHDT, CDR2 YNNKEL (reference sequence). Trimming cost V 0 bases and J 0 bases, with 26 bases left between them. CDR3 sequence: CASSQDVPTKINRSPNTGELFF. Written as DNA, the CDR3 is TGTGCCAGCAGCCAAGACGTCCCTACCAAAATCAACAGATCCCCGAACACCGGGGAGCTGTTTTTT.

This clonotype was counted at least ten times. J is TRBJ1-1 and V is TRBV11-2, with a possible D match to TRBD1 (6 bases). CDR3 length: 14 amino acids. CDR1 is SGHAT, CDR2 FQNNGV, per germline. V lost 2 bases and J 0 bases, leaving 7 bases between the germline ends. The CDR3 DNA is TGTGCCAGCAGCTTACGGGGGCTGAACACTGAAGCTTTCTTT. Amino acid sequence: CASSLRGLNTEAFF.

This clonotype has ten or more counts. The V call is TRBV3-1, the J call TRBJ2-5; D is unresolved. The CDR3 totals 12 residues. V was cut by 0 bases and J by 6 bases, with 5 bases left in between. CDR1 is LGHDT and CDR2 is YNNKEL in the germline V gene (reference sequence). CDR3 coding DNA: TGTGCCAGCAGCCAAGATGAAAAGACCCAGTACTTC. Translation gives CASSQDEKTQYF.

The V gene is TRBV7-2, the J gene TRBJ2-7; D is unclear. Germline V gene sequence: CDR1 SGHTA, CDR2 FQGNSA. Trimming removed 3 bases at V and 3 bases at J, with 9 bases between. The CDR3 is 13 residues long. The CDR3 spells CASSLEMSYEQYF. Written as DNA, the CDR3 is TGTGCCAGCAGCTTGGAGATGAGCTACGAGCAGTACTTC.

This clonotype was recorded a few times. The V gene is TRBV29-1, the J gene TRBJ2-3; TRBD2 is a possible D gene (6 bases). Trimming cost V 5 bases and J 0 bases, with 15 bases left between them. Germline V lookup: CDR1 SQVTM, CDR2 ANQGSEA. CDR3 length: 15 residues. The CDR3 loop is CSVSGTLTSTDTQYF. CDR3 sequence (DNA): TGCAGCGTTTCCGGGACTTTGACTAGCACAGATACGCAGTATTTT.

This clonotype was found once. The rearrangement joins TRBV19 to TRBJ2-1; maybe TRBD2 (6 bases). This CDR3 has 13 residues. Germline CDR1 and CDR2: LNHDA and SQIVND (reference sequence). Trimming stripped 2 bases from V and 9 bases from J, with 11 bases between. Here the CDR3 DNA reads TGTGCCAGTAGTATAAAGTGGGAGGCTGAGCAGTTCTTC. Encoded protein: CASSIKWEAEQFF. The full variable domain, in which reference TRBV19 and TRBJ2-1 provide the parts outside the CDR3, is DGGITQSPKYLFRKEGQNVTLSCEQNLNHDAMYWYRQDPGQGLRLIYYSQIVNDFQKGDIAEGYSVSREKKESFPLTVTSAQKNPTAFYLCASSIKWEAEQFFGPGTRLTVL.